This passage covers 18 T cell receptor beta chains from one sample sequenced in a study of post-analysis software for immune sequencing data. The antigens of these receptors remain unknown. Tagging with unique molecular identifiers was a feature of the TCR beta cDNA libraries. Each CDR3 protein is one row after TCRdb ran MiXCR on the PCR reads. Counted here are about 540,000 distinct CDR3 sequences, approximately 34% occurring once; the ten biggest clones make up roughly 6%. Study results and caveats: The study found TRBV5-6, TRBV5-1 and TRBV20-1 among about five TRBV segments more frequent in patients than controls.

The source material was blood. The receptors originated from a girl under 18 with multiple sclerosis.

Only a few counts were recorded for this clonotype. The chain recombines TRBV27 with TRBJ1-5; D gene ambiguous. V was cut by 6 bases and J by 4 bases, with 10 bases left in between. This CDR3 contains 13 residues. Germline CDR1 reads MNHEY; CDR2 reads SMNVEV (reference sequence). The CDR3 protein is CASSWTGNQPQHF. In DNA form, the CDR3 reads TGTGCCAGCAGCTGGACGGGGAATCAGCCCCAGCATTTT.

The rearrangement joins TRBV25-1 to TRBJ2-7; 10 bases fit TRBD1. In germline, CDR1 is MGHDK, CDR2 SYGVNS. V shed 4 bases, J shed 4 bases, and the junction held 4 bases outside the gene matches. CDR3 length: 14 residues. The CDR3 nucleotides read TGTGCCAGCAGTGCTGGGGACAGGGGTTACGAGCAGTACTTC. Translated: CASSAGDRGYEQYF.

This rearrangement joins TRBV12-3 or TRBV12-4 to TRBJ2-7, with 10 bases identical to TRBD1. The CDR3 is 14 amino acids. V shed 6 bases and J 3 bases; nucleotides not matched to a gene: 5. The chain's CDR3 is CASRGQGKDYEQYF. In DNA, the CDR3 is TGTGCCAGCAGGGGACAGGGGAAGGACTACGAGCAGTACTTC.

This sequence joins TRBV7-6 and TRBJ2-1; 8 bases map to TRBD1. CDR3 length equals 17 residues. V trimming: 1 base; J trimming: 4 bases; junction bases outside the gene matches: 9. CDR1 is SGHVS, CDR2 FNYEAQ, per germline. The CDR3 sequence: CASSLGISGTGYNEQFF. The CDR3 DNA reads TGTGCCAGCAGCTTAGGGATTTCCGGGACAGGTTACAATGAGCAGTTCTTC. Filled out from reference TRBV7-6 and TRBJ2-1, the complete variable domain reads GAGVSQSPRYKVTKRGQDVALRCDPISGHVSLYWYRQALGQGPEFLTYFNYEAQQDKSGLPNDRFSAERPEGSISTLTIQRTEQRDSAMYRCASSLGISGTGYNEQFFGPGTRLTVL.

This clonotype was observed a single time. A much larger clone is a single base away; this may be a read error. The genes are TRBV5-1 and TRBJ1-1; D gene uncertain. The CDR3 contains 13 residues. The germline V gene encodes CDR1 SGHRS and CDR2 YFSETQ. CDR3 DNA sequence: TGCACCAGCAGCCCGGCCCCGAACACTGAAGCTTTCTTT. Translation: CTSSPAPNTEAFF.

This chain uses TRBV20-1 with TRBJ1-5; D remains ambiguous. From germline, CDR1 is DFQATT and CDR2 SNEGSKA (reference sequence). This CDR3 is 12 amino acids long. V lost 6 bases, J lost 5 bases, and 11 bases lay in between. The CDR3 loop is CSAGRSDQPQHF. CDR3 sequence (DNA): TGCAGTGCCGGGCGGTCGGATCAGCCCCAGCATTTT.

V and J are TRBV7-8 and TRBJ2-7; the D gene could be TRBD1 or TRBD2 (5 bases each). Per germline, CDR1 SGHVS and CDR2 FQNEAQ. CDR3 length equals 16 residues. V lost 1 base and J 2 bases, leaving 15 bases between the germline ends. As DNA, the CDR3 is TGTGCCAGCAGCTTAGGGGACGTCGGGTTCACCTACGAGCAGTACTTC. Its translation: CASSLGDVGFTYEQYF.

This clonotype was seen a handful of times. The gene calls are TRBV4-1 and TRBJ1-5; maybe TRBD1 (6 bases). Germline V CDR1 and CDR2: MGHRA, YSYEKL. The CDR3 covers 15 residues. V lost 0 bases to trimming and J lost 4 bases, with 10 bases between them. In DNA form, the CDR3 reads TGCGCCAGCAGCCAAGAACCGGGGGCTAATCAGCCCCAGCATTTT. Translated, it gives CASSQEPGANQPQHF.

This sequence joins TRBV4-2 and TRBJ1-2; no definite D call. The V gene lost 0 bases and the J gene lost 0 bases, with 5 bases spanning the gap. The CDR3 is 14 residues long. Germline V gene sequence: CDR1 LGHNA, CDR2 YNFKEQ. CDR3 residues: CASSQEGANYGYTF. The CDR3 nucleotides read TGTGCCAGCAGCCAAGAGGGAGCTAACTATGGCTACACCTTC.

This clonotype appeared a few times. J is TRBJ2-5 and V is TRBV4-1, with 8 bases identical to TRBD1. The CDR3 runs 17 residues. Germline CDR1 MGHRA, CDR2 YSYEKL. The V segment lost 1 base and the J segment 5 bases; nucleotides outside the gene matches: 12. The CDR3: CASSQVHAAGGGETQYF. The CDR3 DNA reads TGCGCCAGCAGCCAAGTACACGCGGCAGGGGGCGGGGAGACCCAGTACTTC.

This rearrangement joins TRBV7-8 to TRBJ2-7; D gene uncertain. V lost 0 bases and J lost 3, with 6 bases in between. CDR1 is SGHVS and CDR2 is FQNEAQ in the germline V gene. This CDR3 has 13 residues. The CDR3 loop is CASSLAAIYEQYF. The CDR3 bases are TGTGCCAGCAGCTTAGCTGCGATCTACGAGCAGTACTTC.

The V call is TRBV27, the J call TRBJ2-3, with D tentatively TRBD2 (6 bases). CDR3 length: 14 amino acids. Trimming pared 1 base from V and 7 bases from J, leaving 12 bases between. CDR1 and CDR2 (germline): MNHEY, SMNVEV (reference sequence). The CDR3 here is CASSLFQGGNTQYF. CDR3 coding DNA: TGTGCCAGCAGTTTATTTCAGGGAGGAAATACGCAGTATTTT.

Ten or more counts support this clonotype. The chain recombines TRBV12-3 or TRBV12-4 with TRBJ2-7, with D possibly TRBD1 on 7 matching bases. The CDR3 loop spans 15 amino acids. V dropped 6 bases and J dropped 2 bases, with 17 bases sitting between them. The CDR3 protein is CASSPGGTRTYEQYF. The CDR3 region has the DNA TGTGCCAGCAGCCCAGGGGGGACACGAACCTACGAGCAGTACTTC.

Notes on this clonotype: A read error may be the cause here, since a much bigger clone is one base away. V usage is TRBV20-1 and J usage is TRBJ2-5; D call uncertain. Germline V lookup: CDR1 DFQATT, CDR2 SNEGSKA (reference sequence). There are 12 residues in the CDR3. V lost 2 bases to trimming and J lost 7 bases, with 11 bases between them. CDR3: CSARSTAGTQYF. In DNA form, the CDR3 reads TGCAGTGCTAGATCCACCGCTGGGACCCAGTACTTC.

This clonotype was detected a few times. The chain recombines TRBV6-6 with TRBJ1-2, with D perhaps TRBD1 (5 bases). This CDR3 is built from 15 residues. Germline CDR1 MNHNY, CDR2 SVGAGI (reference sequence). Trimming took off 0 bases at V and 9 bases at J, with 17 bases between the two ends. CDR3 region: CASSYSGGTPRSYTF. As DNA, the CDR3 is TGTGCCAGCAGTTACTCTGGGGGGACCCCCAGGAGCTACACCTTC.

A remark on this clonotype: At one end, the junction sequence differs from germline, possibly due to a read error. This chain uses TRBV7-2 with TRBJ2-7; weak D call: TRBD1 (6 bases). The germline V gene encodes CDR1 SGHTA and CDR2 FQGNSA. This CDR3 is 14 amino acids long. CDR3 protein: CARSFMAGAYEQYF. The CDR3 nucleotides read TGTGCCAGAAGCTTTATGGCAGGGGCCTACGAGCAGTACTTC.

J is TRBJ2-2 and V is TRBV5-5, with 9 bases that match TRBD1. From germline, CDR1 is SGHKS and CDR2 YYEKEE (reference sequence). This CDR3 is built from 17 residues. The junction had 4 bases not matched to a gene; V was cut back by 0 bases and J by 1 base. This chain's CDR3 is CASSLATGGRNTGELFF. CDR3 bases: TGTGCCAGCAGCTTGGCAACAGGGGGCAGGAACACCGGGGAGCTGTTTTTT.

The chain links TRBV6-6 to TRBJ1-5; possibly TRBD1 for D (5 bases). The length of the CDR3 is 16 residues. Germline V gene data show CDR1 as MNHNY and CDR2 as SVGAGI (reference sequence). With 5 bases removed from V and 0 bases from J, the gap between germline ends came to 14 bases. The DNA of the CDR3 is TGTGCCAGCAGTCGCCCGGACACATATAGCAATCAGCCCCAGCATTTT. Its protein is CASSRPDTYSNQPQHF.